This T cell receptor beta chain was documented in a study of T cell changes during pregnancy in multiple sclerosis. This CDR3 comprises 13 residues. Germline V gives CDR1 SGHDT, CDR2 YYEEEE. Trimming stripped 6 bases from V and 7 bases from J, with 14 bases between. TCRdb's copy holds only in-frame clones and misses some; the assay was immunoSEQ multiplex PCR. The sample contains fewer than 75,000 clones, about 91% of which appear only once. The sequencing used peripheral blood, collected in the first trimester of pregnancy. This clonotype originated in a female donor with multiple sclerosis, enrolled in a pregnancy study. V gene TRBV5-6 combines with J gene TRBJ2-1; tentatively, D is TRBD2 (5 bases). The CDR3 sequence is CASIPLEGNEQFF. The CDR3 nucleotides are TGTGCCAGCATCCCACTAGAGGGAAATGAGCAGTTCTTC.